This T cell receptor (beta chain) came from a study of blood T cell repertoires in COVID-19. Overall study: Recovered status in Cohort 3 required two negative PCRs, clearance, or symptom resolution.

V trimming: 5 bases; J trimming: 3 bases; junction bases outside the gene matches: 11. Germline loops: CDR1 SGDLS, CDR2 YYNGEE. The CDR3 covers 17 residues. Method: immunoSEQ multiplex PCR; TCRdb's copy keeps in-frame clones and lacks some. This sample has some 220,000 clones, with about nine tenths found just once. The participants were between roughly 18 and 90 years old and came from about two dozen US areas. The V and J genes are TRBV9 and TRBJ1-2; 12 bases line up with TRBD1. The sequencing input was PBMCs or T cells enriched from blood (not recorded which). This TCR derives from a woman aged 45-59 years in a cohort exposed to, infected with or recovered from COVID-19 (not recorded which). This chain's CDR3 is CASRTSGTGGVDYGYTF. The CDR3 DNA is TGTGCCAGCAGGACGTCGGGGACAGGGGGCGTTGACTATGGCTACACCTTC.